This T cell receptor beta chain was sequenced for a study of blood T cells in healthy people across ages. Whole-study findings and limits: CMV status of donors was not determined, possibly confounding expanded clonotype changes. It was the long-lived donors that had more naive CD4+ cells and higher diversity than aged donors. TCR beta diversity was tightly associated with the proportion of naive T cells.

Details on this clonotype: The antigen is undetermined.

It was with a sample-barcoded 5' primer and a J-beta primer mix that a second PCR of roughly 7 to 12 cycles was run. TCRdb analysed the 5' RACE reads with MiXCR anew, one entry per CDR3 protein. The sample lists around 1,800,000 distinct CDR3 sequences; about two fifths were seen once. Isolated per sample were at least 7 million PBMCs. The germline CDR1 and CDR2 sequences are LGHDT and YNNKEL (reference sequence). The CDR3 runs to 14 residues. The rearrangement uses TRBV3-1 and TRBJ2-4; a weak D match, TRBD2 (6 bases). The J call may be wrong; the DNA end is better matched by TRBJ2-7. The sequence was obtained from a human donor in good health. The specimen was blood. CDR3 protein: CASSRGLITYEQYF. The CDR3 DNA sequence: TGTGCCAGCAGCCGGGGACTTATAACCTACGAGCAGTACTTC.